This passage covers 25 T cell receptor beta chains from one sample sequenced in a study of OX40 agonist ivuxolimab in advanced cancers. Assay: immunoSEQ multiplex PCR; the TCRdb copy retains only in-frame clones and omits some. The table shows some 80,000 clones, with 65% to 85% occurring only once. The specimen comprised CD4+ or CD8+ T cells sorted from blood, sampled in a trial of the OX40 agonist ivuxolimab. Receptors originate from an adult with an advanced solid tumor such as melanoma, head and neck, liver or kidney cancer.

This clone was recorded only once. The chain combines TRBV6-1 with TRBJ1-5, with a possible D match to TRBD1 (6 bases). CDR1 is MNHNS and CDR2 is SASEGT in the germline V gene. Trimming removed 7 bases from V and 11 bases from J, with 12 bases in between. The CDR3 consists of 11 residues. For the CDR3, the DNA is TGTGCCAGCACGGGACACTCATCCCAGCATTTT. The encoded protein is CASTGHSSQHF.

The chain is built from TRBV7-9 and TRBJ1-5; D perhaps matches TRBD1 (6 bases). Germline values: CDR1 SEHNR, CDR2 FQNEAQ (reference sequence). Between the trimmed V and J ends, which lost 6 bases and 2 bases, there was a span of 20 bases. The CDR3 consists of 17 residues. CDR3 region: CASSLDSQGFGNQPQHF. The DNA of the CDR3 is TGTGCCAGCAGTTTGGACAGTCAGGGTTTTGGCAATCAGCCCCAGCATTTT.

This chain joins TRBV19 and TRBJ1-3; 7 nucleotides match TRBD1. Germline V gene sequence: CDR1 LNHDA, CDR2 SQIVND (reference sequence). This CDR3 is 16 amino acids long. V gave up 5 bases and J gave up 3 bases; unmatched junction bases: 10. CDR3 DNA sequence: TGTGCCAGTAGTCAAGGATCCAGGGGGATTGGAAACACCATATATTTT. Encoded protein: CASSQGSRGIGNTIYF.

This rearrangement joins TRBV7-2 to TRBJ2-3, with D possibly TRBD2 on 6 matching bases. Trimming cost V 5 bases and J 3 bases, with 12 bases left between them. Germline V gives CDR1 SGHTA, CDR2 FQGNSA. CDR3 size: 14 residues. This CDR3 reads CASSRGLNTDTQYF. The CDR3 DNA sequence: TGTGCCAGCAGCCGCGGACTAAATACAGATACGCAGTATTTT.

V is TRBV10-3 and J is TRBJ1-3; D possibly corresponds to TRBD1 (5 bases). CDR1 and CDR2 (germline): ENHRY, SYGVKD. The V gene lost 7 bases and the J gene lost 0 bases, with 10 bases spanning the gap. The CDR3 covers 14 residues. The CDR3 loop is CAITSGTSGNTIYF. In DNA form, the CDR3 reads TGTGCCATCACCTCAGGGACCTCTGGAAACACCATATATTTT.

The chain carries TRBV30 and TRBJ2-1; the D is unclear. The CDR3 totals 15 residues. The germline V gene encodes CDR1 GTSNPN and CDR2 SVGIG (reference sequence). Trimming removed 3 bases from V and 0 bases from J, with 12 bases in between. The CDR3 reads CAWRGGASSYNEQFF. CDR3 nucleotide sequence: TGTGCCTGGAGAGGTGGAGCCAGCTCCTACAATGAGCAGTTCTTC.

The V gene is TRBV6-5, the J gene TRBJ1-1; TRBD1 matches 7 bases. Trimming took 6 bases from V and 1 from J; bases not matched to a gene: 8. Germline CDR1 and CDR2: MNHEY and SVGAGI. The CDR3 has 15 amino acids. The chain's CDR3 is CASRETGVGNTEAFF. The CDR3 nucleotides are TGTGCCAGCAGGGAAACAGGGGTGGGGAACACTGAAGCTTTCTTT.

This chain joins TRBV7-2 and TRBJ1-2; D is uncertain. Trimming cost V 3 bases and J 5 bases, with 7 bases left between them. Germline V gene lookup returns CDR1 SGHTA and CDR2 FQGNSA. There are 12 residues in the CDR3. CDR3 coding DNA: TGTGCCAGCAGCTTCTGGGGTTATGGCTACACCTTC. Translation: CASSFWGYGYTF.

V is TRBV2 and J is TRBJ2-6; D unresolved. This CDR3 contains 15 residues. The ends were cut back, 4 bases at V and 2 bases at J, with 9 bases in the middle. Germline V gene lookup returns CDR1 SNHLY and CDR2 FYNNEI. The chain's CDR3 is CASSVQAPGANVLTF. The CDR3 region has the DNA TGTGCCAGCAGTGTGCAGGCCCCTGGGGCCAACGTCCTGACTTTC.

This chain connects TRBV11-3 to TRBJ1-1; tentative D call: TRBD1 (5 bases). Trimming pared 7 bases from V and 0 bases from J, leaving 9 bases between. The CDR3 runs to 13 residues. CDR1 SGHNT and CDR2 YENEEA come from the germline V gene. The CDR3 protein is CASTPTVNTEAFF. CDR3 sequence (DNA): TGTGCCAGCACCCCGACAGTGAACACTGAAGCTTTCTTT.

The chain has TRBV11-2 and TRBJ2-3, with D possibly matching TRBD2 (6 bases). The CDR3 is made up of 15 amino acids. Germline CDR1 SGHAT, CDR2 FQNNGV. The germline V and J ends were trimmed by 5 bases and 5 bases, with 17 bases remaining between them. CDR3 residues: CASSPSAGRRDTQYF. The DNA for the CDR3 is TGTGCCAGCAGCCCCTCCGCGGGACGACGAGATACGCAGTATTTT.

The chain links TRBV4-1 to TRBJ1-2, with D unclear. Trimming took 8 bases from V and 6 from J, leaving 7 bases between them. CDR3 length: 10 amino acids. Germline CDR1 is MGHRA and CDR2 is YSYEKL. This CDR3 is CASGDHGYTF. The CDR3 DNA follows: TGCGCCAGCGGAGATCATGGCTACACCTTC.

The rearrangement links TRBV5-1 to TRBJ2-7; D is perhaps TRBD1 or TRBD2 (5 bases each). CDR3 length: 15 residues. The V gene lost 2 bases and the J gene lost 2 bases, with 14 bases spanning the gap. Germline-derived CDR1 and CDR2 are SGHRS and YFSETQ. In nucleotides, the CDR3 is TGCGCCAGCAGCTTTCTACTGGGACCGCCCTACGAGCAGTACTTC. It is translated as CASSFLLGPPYEQYF. The full variable domain, in which reference TRBV5-1 and TRBJ2-7 provide the parts outside the CDR3, is KAGVTQTPRYLIKTRGQQVTLSCSPISGHRSVSWYQQTPGQGLQFLFEYFSETQRNKGNFPGRFSGRQFSNSRSEMNVSTLELGDSALYLCASSFLLGPPYEQYFGPGTRLTVT.

The V and J genes are TRBV7-8 and TRBJ1-2; 10 nucleotides match TRBD1. CDR3 size: 14 residues. Trimming cost V 4 bases and J 2 bases; bases outside gene matches: 1. Germline assignment: CDR1 SGHVS and CDR2 FQNEAQ. The CDR3 loop is CASSSGQGNYGYTF. The CDR3 DNA sequence: TGTGCCAGCAGCTCGGGACAGGGGAACTATGGCTACACCTTC.

This chain uses TRBV2 with TRBJ2-7; 12 positions match TRBD2. Germline CDR1 reads SNHLY; CDR2 reads FYNNEI. This CDR3 is built from 16 residues. Germline trimming cut 4 bases from V and 0 bases from J; bases unmatched to any gene: 4. CDR3: CASSGLAGGRSYEQYF. CDR3 in DNA: TGTGCCAGCAGTGGTCTAGCGGGAGGGCGCTCCTACGAGCAGTACTTC.

This clone has a single count. The J gene is TRBJ1-4, the V gene TRBV4-1; D possibly corresponds to TRBD1 (5 bases). Germline V lookup: CDR1 MGHRA, CDR2 YSYEKL. Trimming stripped 1 base from V and 4 bases from J, with 10 bases between. The CDR3 covers 15 residues. The CDR3 DNA follows: TGCGCCAGCAGCCAAGGGGCCAGGGATAATGAAAAACTGTTTTTT. This codes for CASSQGARDNEKLFF.

The chain links TRBV11-3 to TRBJ1-2; D ambiguous. The V gene lost 6 bases and the J gene lost 0 bases, with 2 bases spanning the gap. CDR3 size: 11 residues. CDR1 and CDR2 from the germline V gene are SGHNT and YENEEA. The chain's CDR3 is CASSSNYGYTF. CDR3 sequence (DNA): TGTGCCAGCAGTTCTAACTATGGCTACACCTTC.

This chain connects TRBV1 to TRBJ2-3; the table's D call TRBD2 went unverified against the DNA. TRBV1 is annotated as a pseudogene. The CDR3 has 16 amino acids. The CDR3 region has the DNA TGCACCAGCAGCCAACCGGGGAGCCAAAGCACAGATACGCAGTATTTT. Amino acids: CTSSQPGSQSTDTQYF.

This clone was seen only once. V gene TRBV5-4 combines with J gene TRBJ2-2, with TRBD2 as a possible D gene (6 bases). CDR3 length equals 15 residues. Trimming pared 4 bases from V and 0 bases from J, leaving 10 bases between. CDR1 and CDR2 (germline): SGHNT, YYREEE (reference sequence). The CDR3 DNA follows: TGTGCCAGCAGCCCGGGGGATTCGAACACCGGGGAGCTGTTTTTT. It translates to CASSPGDSNTGELFF.

This clone was found once. This chain connects TRBV2 to TRBJ2-2; tentative D call: TRBD2 (8 bases). This CDR3 spans 14 amino acids. V dropped 3 bases and J dropped 9 bases, with 14 bases sitting between them. Looked up from germline, CDR1 is SNHLY and CDR2 is FYNNEI. CDR3 nucleotide sequence: TGTGCCAGCAGTGAGGGGACTAGGGGGCGGGAGCTGTTTTTT. Translation gives CASSEGTRGRELFF.

The rearrangement joins TRBV30 to TRBJ1-1; perhaps TRBD1 as D (6 bases). The V gene lost 0 bases and the J gene lost 7 bases, with 21 bases spanning the gap. The CDR3 runs to 16 residues. The germline V gene has CDR1 GTSNPN and CDR2 SVGIG (reference sequence). In nucleotides, the CDR3 is TGTGCCTGGAGTGTAGGGGGGGCTGTATTGTACGGTGAAGCTTTCTTT. The encoded protein is CAWSVGGAVLYGEAFF.

In nucleotides, the CDR3 is TGCGCCAGCACACTAATGGGACTAGGCCTTGAAGAGACCCAGTACTTC. It codes for CASTLMGLGLEETQYF. This chain joins TRBV5-1 and TRBJ2-5, with 8 bases that match TRBD2. The V segment lost 6 bases and the J segment 3 bases; nucleotides outside the gene matches: 13. This CDR3 spans 16 amino acids. Germline V lookup: CDR1 SGHRS, CDR2 YFSETQ.

V gene TRBV19 combines with J gene TRBJ1-1, with 8 nucleotides matching TRBD1. Germline CDR1 LNHDA, CDR2 SQIVND (reference sequence). Unmatched junction bases numbered 5, after V lost 3 bases and J lost 2 bases. The CDR3 loop spans 15 amino acids. CDR3: CASSISGQGNTEAFF. CDR3 DNA sequence: TGTGCCAGTAGTATTTCTGGACAGGGAAACACTGAAGCTTTCTTT.

J is TRBJ1-1 and V is TRBV11-2, with 9 bases that match TRBD1. V lost 5 bases to trimming and J lost 1 base; unmatched junction nucleotides: 5. Germline CDR1 is SGHAT and CDR2 is FQNNGV. The CDR3 loop spans 15 amino acids. The CDR3 loop reads CASSPRTGENTEAFF. In DNA, the CDR3 is TGTGCCAGCAGCCCGCGGACAGGGGAGAACACTGAAGCTTTCTTT.

The chain combines TRBV5-4 with TRBJ2-1; TRBD1 might be the D (6 bases). Germline V gene data show CDR1 as SGHNT and CDR2 as YYREEE (reference sequence). V lost 3 bases and J 7 bases, leaving 11 bases between the germline ends. This CDR3 contains 13 residues. CDR3 loop: CASSSADSNEQFF. The CDR3 DNA reads as TGTGCCAGCAGCTCGGCGGACAGTAATGAGCAGTTCTTC.